What follows is one T cell receptor beta chain and its context. Its specificity is unknown. These data are taken from a study of siplizumab effects on memory and regulatory T cells. Whole-study findings and limits: Assignment of a naive or memory phenotype failed for roughly 80-97% of the proliferating CD4+ or CD8+ clones. Siplizumab, the agent tested, significantly reduced alloreactive sequences traceable to unstimulated CD4+ memory cells.

This table comes from immunoSEQ multiplex PCR, and its TCRdb copy is limited to in-frame clones, with some not included. This table has some 100,000 clones, about 93% appearing once. The V gene's germline CDR1 is SGHRS and CDR2 YFSETQ. V was clipped by 0 bases and J by 4 bases; unmatched bases: 10. This CDR3 spans 16 amino acids. The V and J genes are TRBV5-1 and TRBJ2-7, with 7 positions matching TRBD1. The specimen was Tregs sorted from blood. This clonotype was sampled from a human donor in good health. As DNA, the CDR3 is TGCGCCAGCAGCTTGGGATTGCGGACAGGTATATACGAGCAGTACTTC. Its protein is CASSLGLRTGIYEQYF.